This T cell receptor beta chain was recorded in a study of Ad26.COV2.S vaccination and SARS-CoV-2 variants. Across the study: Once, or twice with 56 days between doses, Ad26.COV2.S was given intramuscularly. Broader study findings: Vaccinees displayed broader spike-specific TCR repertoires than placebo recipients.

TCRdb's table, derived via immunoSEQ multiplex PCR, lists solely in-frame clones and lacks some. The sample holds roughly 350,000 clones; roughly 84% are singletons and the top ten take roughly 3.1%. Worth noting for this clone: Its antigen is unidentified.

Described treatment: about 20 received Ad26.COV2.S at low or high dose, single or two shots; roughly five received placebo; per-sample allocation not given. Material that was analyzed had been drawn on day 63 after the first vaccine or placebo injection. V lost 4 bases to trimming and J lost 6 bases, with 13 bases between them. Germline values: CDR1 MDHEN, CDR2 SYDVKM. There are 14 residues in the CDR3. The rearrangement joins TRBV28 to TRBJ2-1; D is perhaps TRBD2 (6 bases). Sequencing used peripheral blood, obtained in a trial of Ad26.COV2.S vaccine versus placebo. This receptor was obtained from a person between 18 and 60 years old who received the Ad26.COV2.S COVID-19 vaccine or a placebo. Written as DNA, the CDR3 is TGTGCCAGCAGTTCCAGCGTGGGGGGCAATGAGCAGTTCTTC. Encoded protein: CASSSSVGGNEQFF.